This entry features one T cell receptor (beta chain) sequence. This specimen comes from a study of monozygotic twins with inflammatory bowel disease. With the 5' RACE reads reprocessed, TCRdb shows one record per CDR3 protein and no DNA. The specimen's table records roughly 200,000 distinct CDR3 sequences. The CDR3 runs to 20 residues. J is TRBJ2-2 and V is TRBV12-3 or TRBV12-4; TCRdb returns TRBD2, unconfirmable since there is no DNA. The source of this sequence is a human donor with ulcerative colitis or Crohn's disease, or a healthy co-twin of an affected twin (not recorded which). The sequenced sample consisted of blood. The CDR3 spells CASSLLPGLAGLDDTGELFF.